This T cell receptor (beta chain) is drawn from a study of regulatory T cells in long-lasting Graves disease (dated by TCRdb to the early 2020s). In the study overall: To count as having persistent Graves' disease, a patient had to have received antithyroid drug treatment for over 5 years with TSH receptor autoantibodies remaining persistently positive. Patients with persistent Graves' disease were compared with patients with newly diagnosed Graves' disease using TCR sequencing and RNA sequencing of peripheral blood. The study was registered as a clinical trial and conducted in China. TCR sequencing covered about 13 persistent and approximately 20 newly diagnosed Graves' disease patients, about 35 samples in total. Antithyroid drugs had been taken for 8.5 to 12 years on average by persistent Graves' disease patients in the clinical cohort. The paper's findings and limits, for the study overall: Persistent Graves' disease patients showed lower TCR Shannon entropy and fewer highly expanded clones than newly diagnosed patients, suggesting clonal expansion. The authors noted that the small sample size was a limitation that may lower accuracy. Peripheral blood alone was examined, since thyroid tissue, which constituted the primary lesion, could not be accessed. Persistent disease showed preferential use of TRBV28, TRBJ1-2 and TRBJ2-5, whereas newly diagnosed disease favored TRBV20-1 and TRBJ2-1. Persistent patients shared more public clonotypes among themselves (around 3,000) than newly diagnosed patients did (roughly 920). Sequencing and analysis were restricted to the TCR beta chain.

CDR1 is given as MNHEY and CDR2 as SMNVEV, both from the germline V gene (reference sequence). The CDR3, cysteine through phenylalanine, is 13 amino acids long. The read is trimmed to its CDR3 DNA, 39 bases read in frame from base 1. V loses 5 bases, J loses 4 bases, and the germline ends lie 11 bases apart. Interpreted using the paper, the time point label stands for: persistent/refractory GD, antithyroid drugs over 5 years with positive TRAb. For both TCR sequencing and RNA sequencing, RNA was extracted from PBMCs in TRIzol. The diagnosis of Graves' disease was made according to American Thyroid Association guidelines. The patients came from an endocrinology department in Xi'an, China. Each patient gave around 9.2 milliliters of peripheral blood, collected in an EDTA anticoagulant tube. Ficoll Paque Plus density gradient separation was used to isolate PBMCs, and no further T cell sorting was done. RNA quality was checked with an Agilent 2100 Bioanalyzer and agarose gel, and concentration with a NanoDrop 2000.

The library was produced with multiplex PCR. Sequencing was carried out with an Illumina HiSeq 4000. To build TCR beta libraries, CDR3 regions were amplified by Arm-PCR using iRepertoire HTBI primers. Before sequencing, the PCR products went through gel purification. Turning to the authors' computational methods: A total of 62 TRBV and 14 TRBJ segments were identified across samples and were used for gene usage analysis of CDR3 amino acid clonotypes. COPE and FqMerger were used to merge the filtered high-quality paired reads into contigs. BLAST was used to align contigs to IMGT TRBV, TRBD and TRBJ reference genes, and CDR3 was defined according to IMGT. Any clonotype with a frequency above 0.1% was classified as a highly expanded clone. Shannon entropy was used to measure repertoire diversity, and the Gini coefficient was used to measure V-J evenness. A clonotype found in more than one individual was treated as public. The public reads were run again by TCRdb, first through fastp at Q25 and then through MiXCR, and only productive beta chains were kept. Here each entry gathers all rows of one CDR3 protein and keeps the most common genes and DNA. The V and J calls come from TCRdb's annotation, not from the publication. Here the sample has a few hundred thousand distinct CDR3 sequences; 23% occur a single time. About a quarter of the sample comes from the top ten.

On this clonotype itself: Which antigen it targets is not known. The record has no base qualities; no much larger clone is one base away.

Specimen: peripheral blood mononuclear cells (PBMCs), collected when the disease was refractory, from a patient treated with antithyroid drugs. This sequence was found in a female donor with Graves disease. The chain couples TRBV27 to TRBJ1-2; TRBD1 is possibly the D segment (5 matching bases). The nucleotides read TGTGCCAGCAGTGGCGGGGCGAGCTATGGCTACACCTTC. Its product reads: CASSGGASYGYTF.